What follows are 23 T cell receptor beta chains derived from one specimen sequenced in a study of Graves' ophthalmopathy and Graves' hyperthyroidism. Amplification targeted the TCR beta CDR3 regions, with RNA transcripts as the source material. HTBI-primed first-round RT-PCR preceded second-round multiplex PCR. TCRdb fed the multiplex PCR reads into MiXCR, producing one record per CDR3 protein. The sample holds 200,000 to 250,000 distinct CDR3 sequences, around a fifth seen once. Material: peripheral blood. These receptors were collected from a woman in her forties or fifties with Graves' ophthalmopathy.

This chain uses TRBV6-2 or TRBV6-3 with TRBJ2-7; D unclear. Germline-derived CDR1 and CDR2 are MNHEY and SVGEGT. Trimming stripped 7 bases from V and 2 bases from J, with 9 bases between. This CDR3 has 12 residues. CDR3 coding DNA: TGTGCCAGCATGTCCCCCGCCTACGAGCAGTACTTC. This encodes CASMSPAYEQYF.

J is TRBJ2-1 and V is TRBV12-3 or TRBV12-4; 12 bases match TRBD2. This CDR3 has 17 residues. Trimming at V came to 5 bases and at J to 7 bases, leaving 12 bases not matched to a gene. CDR3 DNA sequence: TGTGCCAGCAGTCCGACTATCGGACTAGCGGGAAAGAATGAGCAGTTCTTC. It is translated as CASSPTIGLAGKNEQFF.

This clonotype was detected many times. V is TRBV28 and J is TRBJ2-7, with D unresolved. The CDR3 sequence is 13 residues long. V shed 3 bases and J shed 4 bases, with 10 bases lying between them. Germline V CDR1 and CDR2: MDHEN, SYDVKM. The CDR3 DNA reads as TGTGCCAGCAGTTTCACCGAACGTTACGAGCAGTACTTC. Translated, it gives CASSFTERYEQYF.

This clonotype was recorded at least ten times. The J gene is TRBJ2-5, the V gene TRBV18, with D unresolved. Germline CDR1 and CDR2: KGHSH and LQKENI. Trimming took off 5 bases at V and 5 bases at J, with 27 bases between the two ends. The length of the CDR3 is 18 residues. CDR3 sequence (DNA): TGTGCCAGCTCATCCAAGCGTCCGCCCGGACGTTTCGAGGAGACCCAGTACTTC. This sequence encodes CASSSKRPPGRFEETQYF.

The chain combines TRBV27 with TRBJ2-5, with 9 bases fitting TRBD2. CDR3 length: 14 residues. Germline V gives CDR1 MNHEY, CDR2 SMNVEV (reference sequence). J lost 4 bases, V lost 6 bases, and 6 bases had no gene match. The CDR3 loop is CASRRSGRRETQYF. CDR3 coding DNA: TGTGCCAGCAGGCGTAGCGGGAGAAGAGAGACCCAGTACTTC.

This clonotype was observed a few times. V usage is TRBV2 and J usage is TRBJ2-7; 9 nucleotides align to TRBD1. CDR1 and CDR2 from the germline V gene are SNHLY and FYNNEI. CDR3 length: 15 residues. V shed 6 bases, J shed 7 bases, and the junction held 13 bases outside the gene matches. The CDR3 here is CASRTPGQGSGEQYF. The CDR3, as DNA: TGTGCCAGCAGGACCCCGGGACAGGGAAGCGGAGAGCAGTACTTC.

The rearrangement uses TRBV7-9 and TRBJ1-1; weak D call: TRBD1 (5 bases). This CDR3 comprises 14 residues. Trimming took off 6 bases at V and 1 base at J, with 12 bases between the two ends. CDR1 is SEHNR and CDR2 is FQNEAQ in the germline V gene (reference sequence). CDR3 residues: CASRSGVPNTEAFF. The CDR3 bases are TGTGCCAGCAGGTCGGGGGTCCCGAACACTGAAGCTTTCTTT.

This rearrangement joins TRBV11-2 to TRBJ2-7; D might be TRBD1 (6 bases). The CDR3 is 15 residues long. CDR1 SGHAT and CDR2 FQNNGV come from the germline V gene. The ends were cut back, 5 bases at V and 4 bases at J, with 18 bases in the middle. The CDR3 DNA is TGTGCCAGCAGCCACGTCAGGGGTATGGCATACGAGCAGTACTTC. Translation: CASSHVRGMAYEQYF.

This clonotype was picked up a small number of times. V is TRBV6-2 or TRBV6-3 and J is TRBJ2-2; either TRBD1 or TRBD2 may supply D (5 bases each). V lost 2 bases and J lost 4, with 17 bases in between. Germline values: CDR1 MNHEY, CDR2 SVGEGT. The CDR3 loop spans 17 amino acids. The chain's CDR3 is CASSYRGPRVTTGELFF. CDR3 bases: TGTGCCAGCAGTTACCGGGGACCCCGGGTAACCACCGGGGAGCTGTTTTTT.

This clonotype was picked up a small number of times. The V and J genes are TRBV20-1 and TRBJ2-5; 7 nucleotides align to TRBD1. The J segment lost 0 bases and the V segment lost 6 bases, leaving 4 bases of the junction unmatched. This CDR3 has 13 amino acids. Germline V gene lookup returns CDR1 DFQATT and CDR2 SNEGSKA (reference sequence). CDR3 in DNA: TGCAGTGCCCTAGGACAGGACCAAGAGACCCAGTACTTC. Translated: CSALGQDQETQYF.

This clonotype appeared many times. The J gene is TRBJ2-2, the V gene TRBV24-1; tentative D call: TRBD2 (5 bases). Trimming took 7 bases from V and 0 from J, leaving 5 bases between them. CDR3 size: 13 residues. Germline assignment: CDR1 KGHDR and CDR2 SFDVKD. The CDR3 nucleotides read TGTGCCACCAGGGACTCGAACACCGGGGAGCTGTTTTTT. The encoded protein is CATRDSNTGELFF.

This clonotype showed up many times. This chain uses TRBV5-1 with TRBJ1-6; D not certain. Trimming took 3 bases from V and 0 from J, leaving 7 bases between them. CDR3 length: 15 amino acids. In germline, CDR1 is SGHRS, CDR2 YFSETQ. Here the CDR3 DNA reads TGCGCCAGCAGCTCAACGGCCTCCTATAATTCACCCCTCCACTTT. This gives the protein CASSSTASYNSPLHF.

This clonotype occurred a few times. This rearrangement joins TRBV10-3 to TRBJ2-3; D could derive from TRBD1 or TRBD2 (5 bases each). This CDR3 comprises 15 residues. Germline-derived CDR1 and CDR2 are ENHRY and SYGVKD. Trimming took 8 bases from V and 1 from J, leaving 16 bases between them. The CDR3 spells CAIGGFSGRTDTQYF. The CDR3 region has the DNA TGTGCCATCGGGGGATTCAGCGGACGCACAGATACGCAGTATTTT.

Ten or more counts support this clonotype. This chain links TRBV5-1 with TRBJ1-1; D not certain. V was cut by 0 bases and J by 1 base, with 7 bases left in between. CDR1 and CDR2 (germline): SGHRS, YFSETQ. The CDR3 runs to 14 residues. CDR3 coding DNA: TGCGCCAGCAGCTTGGCCGGGAGGAACACTGAAGCTTTCTTT. Translated: CASSLAGRNTEAFF.

This clonotype appeared many times. This chain links TRBV12-3 or TRBV12-4 with TRBJ1-2, with D uncertain. V lost 1 base, J lost 6 bases, and 9 bases lay in between. CDR3 length: 13 residues. This CDR3 reads CASSLGSYNGYTF. The CDR3 bases are TGTGCCAGCAGTTTAGGGAGCTATAATGGCTACACCTTC.

This clonotype was seen ten or more times. This sequence may be a read error, since a much larger clone differs from it by one base. The V gene is TRBV7-2, the J gene TRBJ1-2; D unresolved. The CDR3 covers 12 residues. With 4 bases removed from V and 1 base from J, the gap between germline ends came to 4 bases. CDR1 is SGHTA, CDR2 FQGNSA, per germline. In DNA, the CDR3 is TGTACCAGCAGCTCGTATAACTATGGCTACACCTTC. Translated, it gives CTSSSYNYGYTF.

This clonotype has ten or more counts. The CDR3 coding sequence is TGTGCCAGCACCCAACGTAAGCAGCCCCAGCATTTT. It is translated as CASTQRKQPQHF. The chain uses TRBV28 and TRBJ1-5; D remains unclear. CDR1 and CDR2 (germline): MDHEN, SYDVKM. Deletions cut 7 bases from V and 7 bases from J, with 11 bases between. This CDR3 comprises 12 residues.

In its sample, this clonotype was seen many times. The rearrangement uses TRBV14 and TRBJ2-7; tentatively, D is TRBD2 (5 bases). The CDR3 extends over 13 amino acids. Trimming cost V 1 base and J 5 bases, with 9 bases left between them. CDR1 and CDR2 (germline): SGHDN, FVKESK. The CDR3 loop reads CASSQGWGDEQYF. CDR3 DNA sequence: TGTGCCAGCAGCCAAGGTTGGGGAGACGAGCAGTACTTC.

This clonotype occurred many times. This chain links TRBV6-5 with TRBJ1-2; no firm D call. V lost 2 bases and J lost 6, with 10 bases in between. The CDR3 length is 13 residues. Germline loops: CDR1 MNHEY, CDR2 SVGAGI. In nucleotides, the CDR3 is TGTGCCAGCAGTTACCAGACGACTGATGGCTACACCTTC. Its translation: CASSYQTTDGYTF.

This clonotype was detected ten times or more. The CDR3, as DNA: TGTGCCATCAGTAGAATCCCCGGGACAGTCTACGAGCAGTACTTC. This codes for CAISRIPGTVYEQYF. The chain is built from TRBV10-3 and TRBJ2-7, with 7 positions matching TRBD1. This CDR3 is built from 15 residues. After removal of 5 bases from V and 3 bases from J, the junction contained 10 bases not matched to a gene. Germline lookup yields CDR1 ENHRY and CDR2 SYGVKD.

This clonotype has a handful of counts. V usage is TRBV28 and J usage is TRBJ1-6; tentative D call: TRBD1 (6 bases). The V gene's germline CDR1 is MDHEN and CDR2 SYDVKM. Trimming shortened V by 3 bases and J by 7 bases, and 13 bases separated the two germline ends. This CDR3 has 15 residues. The CDR3 spells CASSFPGTKNSPLHF. The DNA of the CDR3 is TGTGCCAGCAGTTTCCCCGGGACAAAGAATTCACCCCTCCACTTT.

This clonotype was observed many times. The CDR3 loop is CASSLSSPSFYGYTF. The CDR3 region has the DNA TGTGCCAGCAGTTTGTCCAGCCCCAGCTTCTATGGCTACACCTTC. V gene TRBV12-3 or TRBV12-4 combines with J gene TRBJ1-2; D is uncertain. The ends were cut back, 3 bases at V and 4 bases at J, with 15 bases in the middle. The CDR3 has 15 residues.

This clonotype occurred many times. The V call is TRBV19, the J call TRBJ1-2; D is possibly TRBD1 (5 bases). Trimming took 5 bases from V and 8 from J, leaving 18 bases between them. Germline values: CDR1 LNHDA, CDR2 SQIVND (reference sequence). The CDR3 extends over 14 amino acids. CDR3 sequence (DNA): TGTGCCAGTAGTCTTCGGGACGGTGCGTGGGGCTACACCTTC. Residues: CASSLRDGAWGYTF.